The next 24 T cell receptor beta chains were all read from a single sample in a study of T-cell reconstitution after alpha-beta-depleted transplantation in children (dated by TCRdb to about 2016). The library was obtained by PCR. Sequencing instrument: Illumina HiSeq 2500. TCR library preparation used molecular barcoding, with unique molecular identifiers applied to normalize quantification of the TCRbeta repertoire. Through fastp at Q25 and MiXCR, TCRdb rebuilt clones from the public reads, retaining in-frame beta chains. Each CDR3 protein gets just one entry, which takes the most common genes and DNA from the rows behind it. The sample contains around 450,000 distinct CDR3 sequences, around 46% of them found a single time. Under 35% of the sample lies in the top ten. The treatment or condition label for this specimen denotes: allogeneic hematopoietic cell transplantation with graft depleted of TCRalphabeta T cells and CD19 B cells.

The material was PBMCs, obtained before TCRalphabeta/CD19-depleted stem cell transplant. Receptors originate from a girl aged 2 to 9 with aplastic anemia, due to receive a stem cell transplant.

The sample holds many counts of this clonotype. The chain uses TRBV20-1 and TRBJ2-1; D unresolved. V lost 3 bases, J lost 1 base, and 22 bases lay in between. Germline-derived CDR1 and CDR2 are DFQATT and SNEGSKA (reference sequence). The CDR3 extends over 18 amino acids. In nucleotides, the CDR3 is TGCAGTGCTAGGTTCCCCCTAGGTGAGGCGGAATCCTACAATGAGCAGTTCTTC. It is translated as CSARFPLGEAESYNEQFF.

In this sample, this clonotype turned up a few times. V gene TRBV7-9 combines with J gene TRBJ2-1; 8 nucleotides match TRBD2. This CDR3 comprises 15 residues. The trim removed 7 bases at V and 2 bases at J, leaving 7 bases unmatched. Germline V CDR1 and CDR2: SEHNR, FQNEAQ (reference sequence). CDR3 coding DNA: TGTGCCAGCACTGCTAGCGGGTATCCCTACAATGAGCAGTTCTTC. Encoded protein: CASTASGYPYNEQFF.

The chain uses TRBV20-1 and TRBJ2-1; D is ambiguous. The CDR3 runs 11 residues. V was clipped by 1 base and J by 6 bases, with 4 bases between them. Per the germline V gene, CDR1 is DFQATT and CDR2 is SNEGSKA (reference sequence). The CDR3 protein is CSARVPNEQFF. In nucleotides, the CDR3 is TGCAGTGCTAGAGTTCCCAATGAGCAGTTCTTC.

This clonotype was observed many times. V gene TRBV5-1 combines with J gene TRBJ2-2; D perhaps matches TRBD1 (6 bases). Germline V CDR1 and CDR2: SGHRS, YFSETQ. The CDR3 length is 14 residues. Trimming removed 0 bases at V and 4 bases at J, with 7 bases between. CDR3 protein: CASSLAGATGELFF. The DNA of the CDR3 is TGCGCCAGCAGCTTGGCAGGGGCCACCGGGGAGCTGTTTTTT.

The rearrangement joins TRBV20-1 to TRBJ2-5; 9 nucleotides line up with TRBD1. CDR1 and CDR2 from the germline V gene are DFQATT and SNEGSKA (reference sequence). V shed 0 bases, J shed 5 bases, and the junction held 7 bases outside the gene matches. The CDR3 is made up of 15 amino acids. CDR3 amino acids: CSARDAGQGRETQYF. In DNA form, the CDR3 reads TGCAGTGCTAGAGATGCGGGACAGGGTCGCGAGACCCAGTACTTC.

This chain connects TRBV7-9 to TRBJ2-3, with 7 positions matching TRBD2. Germline values: CDR1 SEHNR, CDR2 FQNEAQ (reference sequence). V was pared by 5 bases and J by 2 bases, with 10 bases of the junction left unmatched. This CDR3 is 16 amino acids long. This CDR3 is CASSLRGGTNTDTQYF. The CDR3 nucleotides read TGTGCCAGCAGCCTCCGGGGAGGGACCAACACAGATACGCAGTATTTT.

This clonotype has a handful of counts. This chain connects TRBV6-1 to TRBJ2-1; TRBD2 matches 7 bases. Germline V lookup: CDR1 MNHNS, CDR2 SASEGT. CDR3 length equals 15 residues. Trimming cost V 3 bases and J 6 bases; bases outside gene matches: 8. CDR3 in amino acids: CASSDHTSVVNEQFF. For the CDR3, the DNA is TGTGCCAGCAGTGACCACACTAGCGTAGTCAATGAGCAGTTCTTC.

The chain has TRBV12-3 or TRBV12-4 and TRBJ2-1, with 8 bases matching TRBD2. The V segment lost 5 bases and the J segment 5 bases; nucleotides outside the gene matches: 5. This CDR3 region has 14 residues. The CDR3 nucleotides read TGTGCCAGCAGTACCCAACTAGCGGACAATGAGCAGTTCTTC. Its protein product is CASSTQLADNEQFF.

The chain carries TRBV18 and TRBJ2-2, with D perhaps matching TRBD1 (6 bases). Germline CDR1 is KGHSH and CDR2 is LQKENI. This CDR3 is built from 18 residues. V lost 4 bases and J 4 bases, leaving 22 bases between the germline ends. CDR3 sequence: CASSLRGRDTGSTGELFF. The CDR3 DNA follows: TGTGCCAGCTCACTCAGAGGACGGGACACTGGGTCCACCGGGGAGCTGTTTTTT.

The chain recombines TRBV6-1 with TRBJ2-1, with 11 nucleotides matching TRBD2. After removal of 4 bases from V and 5 bases from J, the junction contained 1 base not matched to a gene. The CDR3 spans 14 residues. Germline CDR1 MNHNS, CDR2 SASEGT. CDR3 residues: CASSVLAGDNEQFF. CDR3 DNA: TGTGCCAGCAGTGTACTAGCGGGAGACAATGAGCAGTTCTTC.

The chain joins TRBV27 to TRBJ2-7; D call uncertain. Germline-derived CDR1 and CDR2 are MNHEY and SMNVEV (reference sequence). This CDR3 has 13 amino acids. Trimming left V 5 bases short and J 5 bases short, with 13 bases between. As DNA, the CDR3 is TGTGCCAGCAGTCCGCTCGAGACGAACGAGCAGTACTTC. It encodes CASSPLETNEQYF.

The chain carries TRBV11-1 and TRBJ2-1; no clear D. The CDR3 has 14 amino acids. V lost 5 bases and J 0 bases, leaving 8 bases between the germline ends. Germline V gives CDR1 SGHAT, CDR2 FQDESV (reference sequence). CDR3 nucleotide sequence: TGTGCCAGCAGCCGAGAGTACTCCTACAATGAGCAGTTCTTC. Its protein product is CASSREYSYNEQFF. The whole variable domain, filled in from reference TRBV11-1 and TRBJ2-1, reads EAEVAQSPRYKITEKSQAVAFWCDPISGHATLYWYRQILGQGPELLVQFQDESVVDDSQLPKDRFSAERLKGVDSTLKIQPAELGDSAMYLCASSREYSYNEQFFGPGTRLTVL.

This clonotype showed up just a few times. The chain carries TRBV20-1 and TRBJ2-4; TRBD1 might be the D (6 bases). CDR1 DFQATT and CDR2 SNEGSKA come from the germline V gene (reference sequence). CDR3 length: 15 amino acids. Between the trimmed V and J ends, which lost 6 bases and 0 bases, there was a span of 15 bases. This chain's CDR3 is CSAVQGRGAKNIQYF. The CDR3 region has the DNA TGCAGTGCGGTTCAGGGGAGAGGAGCCAAAAACATTCAGTACTTC.

In its sample, this clonotype was seen a few times. This chain uses TRBV5-1 with TRBJ1-2; 9 nucleotides line up with TRBD1. The germline CDR1 and CDR2 sequences are SGHRS and YFSETQ. The V and J ends lost 5 bases and 2 bases, in that order; junction bases with no gene match: 13. The CDR3 contains 17 residues. Here the CDR3 reads CASSATGGPTGNYGYTF. The CDR3 region has the DNA TGCGCCAGCAGTGCCACAGGGGGCCCGACGGGGAACTATGGCTACACCTTC. The variable domain in full, completed from reference TRBV5-1 and TRBJ1-2, reads KAGVTQTPRYLIKTRGQQVTLSCSPISGHRSVSWYQQTPGQGLQFLFEYFSETQRNKGNFPGRFSGRQFSNSRSEMNVSTLELGDSALYLCASSATGGPTGNYGYTFGSGTRLTVV.

Written as DNA, the CDR3 is TGCGCCAGCCAACCGGGACAGTACTCCTACGAGCAGTACTTC. Its translation: CASQPGQYSYEQYF. This rearrangement joins TRBV4-1 to TRBJ2-7; TRBD1 agrees at 7 bases. In germline, CDR1 is MGHRA, CDR2 YSYEKL. J gave up 0 bases and V 8 bases, and 7 bases lay outside the gene matches. The length of the CDR3 is 14 residues.

The chain joins TRBV7-8 to TRBJ1-5; no definite D call. V was clipped by 1 base and J by 1 base, with 8 bases between them. The germline gives CDR1 SGHVS, CDR2 FQNEAQ. CDR3 size: 15 residues. The DNA for the CDR3 is TGTGCCAGCAGCTTAGATCGAATCAGCAATCAGCCCCAGCATTTT. Its translation is CASSLDRISNQPQHF.

This chain uses TRBV7-2 with TRBJ2-7; TRBD2 matches at 7 bases. Losses at the gene ends were 1 base for V and 4 bases for J; bases not matched to a gene: 7. This CDR3 region has 15 residues. Per the germline V gene, CDR1 is SGHTA and CDR2 is FQGNSA. CDR3 sequence: CASSLGRASGYEQYF. The DNA of the CDR3 is TGTGCCAGCAGCTTAGGGAGGGCTAGCGGATACGAGCAGTACTTC.

The chain joins TRBV9 to TRBJ2-5; TRBD2 agrees at 12 bases. The CDR3 length is 14 residues. Germline CDR1 and CDR2: SGDLS and YYNGEE. With V trimmed by 4 bases and J by 4 bases, 2 bases remained unmatched. CDR3 coding DNA: TGTGCCAGCAGCCCTAGCGGGGGGGGAGAGACCCAGTACTTC. Protein: CASSPSGGGETQYF.

The genes are TRBV5-1 and TRBJ2-5, with D possibly TRBD1 on 6 matching bases. The CDR3 sequence is 14 residues long. The germline V gene encodes CDR1 SGHRS and CDR2 YFSETQ. V gave up 4 bases and J gave up 3 bases, with 13 bases separating them. CDR3 DNA: TGCGCCAGCAGCCTGACAGGTCGTGAAGAGACCCAGTACTTC. Its translation is CASSLTGREETQYF.

This clonotype has at least ten counts. The CDR3 sequence is CASSVGTSGVGDEQFF. DNA of the CDR3: TGTGCCAGCAGCGTAGGGACTAGCGGTGTGGGGGATGAGCAGTTCTTC. The chain carries TRBV9 and TRBJ2-1; 10 nucleotides agree with TRBD2. Looked up from germline, CDR1 is SGDLS and CDR2 is YYNGEE. The CDR3 has 16 residues. The trim removed 0 bases at V and 8 bases at J, leaving 8 bases unmatched.

In this sample, this clonotype turned up once. This CDR3 reads CASSKDSQETQYF. CDR3 DNA sequence: TGCGCCAGCAGCAAGGACAGTCAAGAGACCCAGTACTTC. This chain uses TRBV5-1 with TRBJ2-5; TRBD1 is a possible D gene (6 bases). Germline loops: CDR1 SGHRS, CDR2 YFSETQ. Trimming stripped 4 bases from V and 2 bases from J, with 9 bases between. The CDR3 is 13 amino acids.

This clonotype was seen a few times. V gene TRBV25-1 combines with J gene TRBJ2-7; possibly TRBD2 for D (6 bases). CDR1 is MGHDK and CDR2 is SYGVNS in the germline V gene. V gave up 6 bases and J gave up 7 bases, with 19 bases separating them. The CDR3 length is 14 residues. The DNA of the CDR3 is TGTGCCAGCAGCGCGGGACGGACTTTTGGGGAGCAGTACTTC. Translated, it gives CASSAGRTFGEQYF.

The chain couples TRBV7-3 to TRBJ2-3, with a tentative D call TRBD2 (6 bases). The germline V gene encodes CDR1 SGHTA and CDR2 FQGTGA. The CDR3 sequence is 13 residues long. V gave up 2 bases and J gave up 5 bases, with 8 bases separating them. CDR3 nucleotides: TGTGCCAGCAGCTTACGGAGGGAAGATACGCAGTATTTT. Its translation: CASSLRREDTQYF.

The V call is TRBV6-7, the J call TRBJ2-1, with D unclear. TRBV6-7 is identified as an open reading frame with a role that is uncertain. V lost 10 bases, J lost 0 bases, and 13 bases lay in between. The length of the CDR3 is 14 residues. The CDR3, as DNA: TGTGCCACCACAAGAGCCCGCTCCTACAATGAGCAGTTCTTC. As protein: CATTRARSYNEQFF.